Shown below are 5 T cell receptor beta chains from a single sample sequenced in a study of response to subunit inactivated influenza vaccine. TCRdb reanalysed the RT-PCR reads using MiXCR and keeps one entry per CDR3 protein. Found here are roughly 650,000 distinct CDR3 sequences, less than 15% of them singletons; the top ten hold roughly 7.2%. This specimen was PBMCs from blood, taken less than 15 days before vaccination. The receptors derive from a man aged 45 to 65 who received an inactivated influenza vaccine.

The V gene is TRBV6-1, the J gene TRBJ1-2, with D unclear. The V gene's germline CDR1 is MNHNS and CDR2 SASEGT. The V and J ends lost 2 bases and 4 bases respectively, with 11 bases between them. This CDR3 comprises 14 residues. CDR3 coding DNA: TGTGCCAGCAGTGAACGATACGGCTCCTATGGCTACACCTTC. This sequence encodes CASSERYGSYGYTF.

In this sample, this clonotype turned up a few times. The rearrangement joins TRBV9 to TRBJ2-3, with 8 bases matching TRBD2. CDR1 and CDR2 (germline): SGDLS, YYNGEE. This CDR3 has 15 amino acids. V lost 4 bases to trimming and J lost 2 bases; unmatched junction nucleotides: 6. CDR3: CASSPDGGATDTQYF. DNA for the CDR3: TGTGCCAGCAGCCCCGACGGGGGGGCCACAGATACGCAGTATTTT.

In this sample, this clonotype turned up a few times. The chain links TRBV7-2 to TRBJ2-1, with 9 nucleotides matching TRBD1. Germline assignment: CDR1 SGHTA and CDR2 FQGNSA. J was trimmed by 6 bases and V by 1 base; bases with no gene match: 4. The CDR3 spans 15 residues. The DNA for the CDR3 is TGTGCCAGCAGCTTAGGTAGGACAGGGGCCAATGAGCAGTTCTTC. This translates into CASSLGRTGANEQFF.

This clonotype was observed a handful of times. The chain carries TRBV27 and TRBJ2-3; 7 bases map to TRBD2. V lost 6 bases and J lost 2; bases outside the gene matches: 8. Germline V gives CDR1 MNHEY, CDR2 SMNVEV (reference sequence). This CDR3 is built from 15 residues. The CDR3 loop reads CASSHERGPTDTQYF. DNA for the CDR3: TGTGCCAGCAGCCATGAGCGGGGCCCCACAGATACGCAGTATTTT.

This clonotype was seen a handful of times. The chain is built from TRBV4-1 and TRBJ2-7, with D possibly TRBD2 on 6 matching bases. The CDR3 is 15 residues long. Trimming cost V 0 bases and J 6 bases, with 15 bases left between them. From germline, CDR1 is MGHRA and CDR2 YSYEKL. CDR3 sequence (DNA): TGCGCCAGCAGCCAAGATCAAACGGCGCGGGGCGAGCAGTACTTC. As protein: CASSQDQTARGEQYF.